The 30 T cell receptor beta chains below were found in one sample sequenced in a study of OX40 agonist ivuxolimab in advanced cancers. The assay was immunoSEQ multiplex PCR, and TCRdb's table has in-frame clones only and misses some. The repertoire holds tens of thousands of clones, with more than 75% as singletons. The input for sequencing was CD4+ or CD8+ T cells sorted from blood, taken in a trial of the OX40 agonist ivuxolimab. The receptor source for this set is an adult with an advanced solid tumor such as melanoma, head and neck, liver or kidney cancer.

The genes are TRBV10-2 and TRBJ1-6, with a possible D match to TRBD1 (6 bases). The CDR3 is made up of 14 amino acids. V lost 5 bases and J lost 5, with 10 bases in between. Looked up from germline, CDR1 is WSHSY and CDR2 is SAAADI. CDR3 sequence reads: CASSTGFNNSPLHF. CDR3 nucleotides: TGCGCCAGCAGTACAGGGTTTAATAATTCACCCCTCCACTTT.

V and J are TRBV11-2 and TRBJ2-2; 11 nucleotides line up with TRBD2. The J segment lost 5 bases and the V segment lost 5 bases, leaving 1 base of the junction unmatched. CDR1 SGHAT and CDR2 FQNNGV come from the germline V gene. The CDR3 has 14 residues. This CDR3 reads CASSLAGGTGELFF. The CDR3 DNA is TGTGCCAGCAGCCTAGCGGGAGGAACCGGGGAGCTGTTTTTT.

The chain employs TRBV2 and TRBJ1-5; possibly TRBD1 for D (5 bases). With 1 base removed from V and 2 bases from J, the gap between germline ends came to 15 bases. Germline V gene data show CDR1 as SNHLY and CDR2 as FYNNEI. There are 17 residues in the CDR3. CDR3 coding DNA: TGTGCCAGCAGTGAAGTTGTAGGGGAGCTGGGCAATCAGCCCCAGCATTTT. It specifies CASSEVVGELGNQPQHF.

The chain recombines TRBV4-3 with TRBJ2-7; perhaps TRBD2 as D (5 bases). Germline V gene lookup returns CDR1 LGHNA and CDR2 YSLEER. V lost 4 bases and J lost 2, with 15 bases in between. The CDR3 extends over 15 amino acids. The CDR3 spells CASSPMAGGTYEQYF. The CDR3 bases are TGCGCCAGCAGCCCGATGGCGGGTGGGACCTACGAGCAGTACTTC.

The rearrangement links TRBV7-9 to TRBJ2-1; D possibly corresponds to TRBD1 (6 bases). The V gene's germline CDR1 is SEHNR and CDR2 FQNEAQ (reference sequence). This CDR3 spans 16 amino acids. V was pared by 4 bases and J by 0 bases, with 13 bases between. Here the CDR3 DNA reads TGTGCCAGCAGCTCACAGGACAGCCGCTCCTACAATGAGCAGTTCTTC. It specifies CASSSQDSRSYNEQFF.

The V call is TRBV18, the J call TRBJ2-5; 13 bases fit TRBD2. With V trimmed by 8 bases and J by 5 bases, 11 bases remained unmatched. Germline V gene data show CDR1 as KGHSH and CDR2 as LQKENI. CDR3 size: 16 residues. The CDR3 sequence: CASLDDGLAGVETQYF. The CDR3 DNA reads TGTGCCAGCCTTGATGACGGACTAGCGGGGGTGGAGACCCAGTACTTC.

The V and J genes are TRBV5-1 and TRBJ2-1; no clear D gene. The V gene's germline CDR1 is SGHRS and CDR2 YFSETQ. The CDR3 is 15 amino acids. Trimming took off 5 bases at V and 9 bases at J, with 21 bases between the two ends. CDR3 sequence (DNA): TGCGCCAGCAGGGCGGCAGAATCTTCCAGGAGTGAGCAGTTCTTC. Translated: CASRAAESSRSEQFF.

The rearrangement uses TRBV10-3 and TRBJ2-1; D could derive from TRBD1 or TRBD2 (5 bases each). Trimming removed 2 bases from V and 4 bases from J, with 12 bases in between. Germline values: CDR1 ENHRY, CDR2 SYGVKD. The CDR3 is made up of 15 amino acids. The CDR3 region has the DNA TGTGCCATCAGTGAGACGGGACCCCCATACAATGAGCAGTTCTTC. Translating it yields CAISETGPPYNEQFF.

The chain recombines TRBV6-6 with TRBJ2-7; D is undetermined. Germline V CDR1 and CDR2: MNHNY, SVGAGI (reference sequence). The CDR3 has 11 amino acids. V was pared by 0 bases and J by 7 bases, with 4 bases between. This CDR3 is CASSYSGEQYF. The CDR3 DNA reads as TGTGCCAGCAGTTACTCGGGGGAGCAGTACTTC.

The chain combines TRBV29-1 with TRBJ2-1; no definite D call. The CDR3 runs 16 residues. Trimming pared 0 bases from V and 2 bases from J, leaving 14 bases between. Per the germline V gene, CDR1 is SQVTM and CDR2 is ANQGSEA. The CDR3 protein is CSVEDTPLSTYNEQFF. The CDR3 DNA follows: TGCAGCGTTGAAGATACCCCCCTTAGCACCTACAATGAGCAGTTCTTC.

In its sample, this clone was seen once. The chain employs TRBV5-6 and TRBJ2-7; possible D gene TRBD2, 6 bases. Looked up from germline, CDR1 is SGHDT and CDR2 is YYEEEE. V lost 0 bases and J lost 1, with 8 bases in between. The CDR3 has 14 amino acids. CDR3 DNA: TGTGCCAGCAGCTTGGGTCGGGGGTCCTACGAGCAGTACTTC. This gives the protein CASSLGRGSYEQYF.

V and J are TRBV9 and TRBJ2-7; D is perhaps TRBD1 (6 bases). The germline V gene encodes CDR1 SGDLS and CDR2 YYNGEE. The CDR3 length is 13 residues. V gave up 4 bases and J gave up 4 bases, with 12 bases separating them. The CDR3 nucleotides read TGTGCCAGCAGCTTACATACAGGGTACGAGCAGTACTTC. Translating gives CASSLHTGYEQYF.

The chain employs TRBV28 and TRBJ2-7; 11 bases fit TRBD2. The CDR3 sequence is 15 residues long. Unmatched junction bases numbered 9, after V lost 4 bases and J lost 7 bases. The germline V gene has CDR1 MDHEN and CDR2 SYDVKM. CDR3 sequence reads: CASSSIAGGVGEQYF. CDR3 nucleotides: TGTGCCAGCAGTTCAATAGCGGGAGGGGTTGGGGAGCAGTACTTC.

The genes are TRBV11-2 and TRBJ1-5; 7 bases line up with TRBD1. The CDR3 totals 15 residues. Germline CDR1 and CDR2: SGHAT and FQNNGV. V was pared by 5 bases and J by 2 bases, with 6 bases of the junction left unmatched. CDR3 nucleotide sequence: TGTGCCAGCAGCCGGGACAGTTTTGGCAATCAGCCCCAGCATTTT. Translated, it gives CASSRDSFGNQPQHF.

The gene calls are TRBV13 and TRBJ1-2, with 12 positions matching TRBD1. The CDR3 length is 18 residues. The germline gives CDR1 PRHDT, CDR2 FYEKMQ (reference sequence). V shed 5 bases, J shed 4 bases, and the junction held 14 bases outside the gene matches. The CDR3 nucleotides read TGTGCCAGCAGCCGCGGTCGGGACAGGGGGCGCGAGGGCTATGGCTACACCTTC. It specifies CASSRGRDRGREGYGYTF.

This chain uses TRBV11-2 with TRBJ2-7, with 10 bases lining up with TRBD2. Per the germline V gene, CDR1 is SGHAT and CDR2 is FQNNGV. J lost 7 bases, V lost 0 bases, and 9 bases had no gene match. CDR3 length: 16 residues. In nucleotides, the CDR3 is TGTGCCAGCAGCTTAGATGGTCTAGCGGGAGCAGAAGAGCAGTACTTC. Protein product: CASSLDGLAGAEEQYF.

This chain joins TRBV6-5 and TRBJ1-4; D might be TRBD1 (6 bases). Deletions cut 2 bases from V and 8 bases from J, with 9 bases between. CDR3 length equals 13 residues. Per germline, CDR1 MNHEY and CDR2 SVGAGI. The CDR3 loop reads CASSYGGGEKLFF. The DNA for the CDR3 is TGTGCCAGCAGTTACGGAGGGGGGGAAAAACTGTTTTTT.

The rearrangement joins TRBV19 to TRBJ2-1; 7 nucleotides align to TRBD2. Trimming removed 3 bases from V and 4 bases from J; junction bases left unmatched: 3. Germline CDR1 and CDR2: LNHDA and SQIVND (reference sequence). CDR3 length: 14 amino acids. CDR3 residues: CASSMGGDYNEQFF. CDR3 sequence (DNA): TGTGCCAGTAGTATGGGGGGGGATTACAATGAGCAGTTCTTC.

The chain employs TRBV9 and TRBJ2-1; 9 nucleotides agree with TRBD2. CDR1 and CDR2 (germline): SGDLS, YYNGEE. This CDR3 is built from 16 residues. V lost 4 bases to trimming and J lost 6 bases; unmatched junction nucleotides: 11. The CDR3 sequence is CASSPPGGGAGNEQFF. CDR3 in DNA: TGTGCCAGCAGCCCCCCGGGCGGGGGGGCTGGCAATGAGCAGTTCTTC.

The CDR3 coding sequence is TGCGCCAGCAGTCCCGGGACAGGGGTCTATGGCTACACCTTC. This gives the protein CASSPGTGVYGYTF. The chain combines TRBV5-1 with TRBJ1-2; TRBD1 agrees at 10 bases. V lost 5 bases to trimming and J lost 4 bases; unmatched junction nucleotides: 5. The CDR3 is 14 amino acids. Germline V CDR1 and CDR2: SGHRS, YFSETQ.

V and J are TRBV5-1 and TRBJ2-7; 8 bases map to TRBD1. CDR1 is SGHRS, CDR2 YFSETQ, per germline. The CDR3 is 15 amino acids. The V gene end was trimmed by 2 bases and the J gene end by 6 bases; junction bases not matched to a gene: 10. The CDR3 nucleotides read TGCGCCAGCAGCTTAACAACCGGGACAGGATCCGAGCAGTACTTC. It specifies CASSLTTGTGSEQYF.

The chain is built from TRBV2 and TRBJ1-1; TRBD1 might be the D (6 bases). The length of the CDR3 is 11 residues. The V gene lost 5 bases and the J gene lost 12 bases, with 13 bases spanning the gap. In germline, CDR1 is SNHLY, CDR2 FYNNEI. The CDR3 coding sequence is TGTGCCAGCAGTCACAGGGCAGGCCCTTTCTTT. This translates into CASSHRAGPFF.

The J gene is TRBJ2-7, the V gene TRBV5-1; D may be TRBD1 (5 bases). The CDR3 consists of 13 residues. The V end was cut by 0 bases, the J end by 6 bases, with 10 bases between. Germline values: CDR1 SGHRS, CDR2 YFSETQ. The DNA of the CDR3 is TGCGCCAGCAGCTTGGGGGGCCGGGTCGAGCAGTACTTC. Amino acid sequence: CASSLGGRVEQYF.

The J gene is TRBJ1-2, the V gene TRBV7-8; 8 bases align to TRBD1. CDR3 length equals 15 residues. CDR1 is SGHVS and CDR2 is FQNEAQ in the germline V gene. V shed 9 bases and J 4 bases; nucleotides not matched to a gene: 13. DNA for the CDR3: TGTGCCAGTCAACTCGGGGACAGGCGTCCCTATGGCTACACCTTC. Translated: CASQLGDRRPYGYTF.

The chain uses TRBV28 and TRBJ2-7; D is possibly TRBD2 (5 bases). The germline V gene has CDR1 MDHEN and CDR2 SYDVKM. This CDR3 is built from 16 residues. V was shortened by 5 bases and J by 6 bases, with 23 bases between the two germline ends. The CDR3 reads CASSARADYSRSEQYF. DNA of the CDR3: TGTGCCAGCAGTGCGCGGGCTGACTACAGTCGGTCCGAGCAGTACTTC.

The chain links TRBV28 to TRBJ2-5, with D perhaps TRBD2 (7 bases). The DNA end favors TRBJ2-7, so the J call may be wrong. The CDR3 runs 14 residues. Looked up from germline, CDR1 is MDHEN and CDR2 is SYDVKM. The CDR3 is CASSFAGADYEQYF. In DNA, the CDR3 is TGTGCCAGCAGTTTCGCGGGGGCGGACTACGAGCAGTACTTC.

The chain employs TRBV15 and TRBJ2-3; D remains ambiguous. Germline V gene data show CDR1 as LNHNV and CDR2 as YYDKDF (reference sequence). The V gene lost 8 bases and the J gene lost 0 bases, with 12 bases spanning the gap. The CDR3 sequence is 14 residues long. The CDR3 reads CATRQRISTDTQYF. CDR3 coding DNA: TGTGCCACCCGGCAGAGAATAAGCACAGATACGCAGTATTTT. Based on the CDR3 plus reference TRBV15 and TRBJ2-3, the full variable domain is DAMVIQNPRYQVTQFGKPVTLSCSQTLNHNVMYWYQQKSSQAPKLLFHYYDKDFNNEADTPDNFQSRRPNTSFCFLDIRSPGLGDTAMYLCATRQRISTDTQYFGPGTRLTVL.

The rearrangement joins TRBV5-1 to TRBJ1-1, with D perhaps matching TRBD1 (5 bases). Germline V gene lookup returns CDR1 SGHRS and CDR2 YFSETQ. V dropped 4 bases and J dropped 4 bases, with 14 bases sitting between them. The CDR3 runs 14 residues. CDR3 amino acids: CASSPTQGGTEAFF. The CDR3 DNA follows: TGCGCCAGCAGCCCCACCCAGGGAGGCACTGAAGCTTTCTTT.

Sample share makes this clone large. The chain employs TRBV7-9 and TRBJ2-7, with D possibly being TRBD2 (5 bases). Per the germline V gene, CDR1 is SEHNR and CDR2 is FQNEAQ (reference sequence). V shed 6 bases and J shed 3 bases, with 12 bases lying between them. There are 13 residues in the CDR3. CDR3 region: CASRGPGDYEQYF. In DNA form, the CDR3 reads TGTGCCAGCAGAGGTCCCGGGGACTACGAGCAGTACTTC.

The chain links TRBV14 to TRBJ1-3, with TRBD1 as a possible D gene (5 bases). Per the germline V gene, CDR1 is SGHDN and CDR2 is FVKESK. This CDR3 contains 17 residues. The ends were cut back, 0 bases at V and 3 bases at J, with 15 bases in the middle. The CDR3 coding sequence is TGTGCCAGCAGCCAAGACTTTTGGATAGGGGTTGGAAACACCATATATTTT. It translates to CASSQDFWIGVGNTIYF. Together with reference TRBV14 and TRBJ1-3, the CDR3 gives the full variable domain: EAGVTQFPSHSVIEKGQTVTLRCDPISGHDNLYWYRRVMGKEIKFLLHFVKESKQDESGMPNNRFLAERTGGTYSTLKVQPAELEDSGVYFCASSQDFWIGVGNTIYFGEGSWLTVV.